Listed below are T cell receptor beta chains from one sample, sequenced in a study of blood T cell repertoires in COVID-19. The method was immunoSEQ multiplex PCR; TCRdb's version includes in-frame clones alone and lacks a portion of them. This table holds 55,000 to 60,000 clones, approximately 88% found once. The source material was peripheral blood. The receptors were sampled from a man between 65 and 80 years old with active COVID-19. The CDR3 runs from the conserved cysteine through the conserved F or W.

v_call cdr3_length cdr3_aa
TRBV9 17 CASSVASWNVGRDEQFF
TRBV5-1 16 CASSRTTSGTGETQYF
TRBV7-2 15 CASQLRPANNSPLHF
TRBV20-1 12 CSASTTAYGYTF
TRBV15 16 CATSREYGLLSGTQYF
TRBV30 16 CAWSLPGQGTLYEQYF
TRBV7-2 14 CASSLVGTAYEQYF
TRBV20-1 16 CSASRREGSSYNEQFF
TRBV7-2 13 CASSSSARIEAFF
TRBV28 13 CASSRTGEGEQYF
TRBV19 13 CASSRTGRETQYF
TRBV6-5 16 CASSYYRSSYNSPLHF
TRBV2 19 CASSEYFSGGAFGNEKLFF
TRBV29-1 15 CSAAAPSGSTDTQYF
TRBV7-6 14 CASSPEGRAGGYTF
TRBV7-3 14 CASSPAKGTGELFF
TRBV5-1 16 CASSLGGSGGYNEQFF
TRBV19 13 CASSITGANVLTF
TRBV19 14 CASSTTSGTYEQFF
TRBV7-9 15 CASSVWTFDNSPLHF
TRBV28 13 CASSPTAGYGYTF
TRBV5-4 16 CASSPRVMGRGETQYF
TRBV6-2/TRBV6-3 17 CASSPGLAGGPGFEQYF
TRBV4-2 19 CASSQGIRAGEFRNSPLHF
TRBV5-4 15 CASSPPGLVNNEQFF
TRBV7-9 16 CASSRPGQERNQPQHF
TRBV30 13 CAWSPSGARGYTF
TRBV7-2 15 CASSPQTGGGRKQFF
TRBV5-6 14 CASSLRQENEKLFF
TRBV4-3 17 CASSLKVAGGVGNEQFF
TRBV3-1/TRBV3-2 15 CASSQDLAGASEQFF
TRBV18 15 CASSSRDRGQETQYF
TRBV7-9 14 CASSPQREADTQYF
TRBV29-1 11 CSVERYTEAFF
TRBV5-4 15 CASSRTSGSPGELFF
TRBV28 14 CASRLDSPYNEQFF
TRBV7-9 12 CASSPSGYEQYF
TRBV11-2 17 CASSTPTSGSFTDTQYF
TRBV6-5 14 CASRPTGVWYGYTF
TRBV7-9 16 CASSPATSGRGETQYF
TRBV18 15 CASSADGRGQLGYTF
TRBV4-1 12 CASSHGATEAFF
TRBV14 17 CASSPLSGRRGTDTQYF
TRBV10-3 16 CAISQLQGRGVDGYTF
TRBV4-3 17 CASSQGVTSGSGDIQYF
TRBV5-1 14 CASSLLTGGSEQYF
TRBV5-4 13 CASSARLQETQYF
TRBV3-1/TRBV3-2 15 CASSPRTGGNTEAFF
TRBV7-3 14 CASSLEGQVGEAFF
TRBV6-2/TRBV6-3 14 CASSPLAGKHEQFF
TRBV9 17 CASSDGTSGRVTDTQYF
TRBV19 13 CASRGGASDGYTF
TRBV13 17 CASSLGSGGRSNGEQFF
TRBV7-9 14 CASSSDRGNEKLFF
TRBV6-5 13 CASSLTGWDGYTF
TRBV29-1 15 CSVEGSERGDNEQFF
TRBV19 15 CASSVTGGAGQPQHF